Below are 31 T cell receptor beta chains sequenced from a single sample in a study of early T cells in non-severe SARS-CoV-2 infection. MiXCR, run by TCRdb on the 5' RACE reads, gives a single entry per CDR3 protein. The data show tens of thousands of distinct CDR3 sequences, about 9% seen once. Sample: whole blood, taken at baseline. These receptors were collected from an adult who was a healthcare worker with PCR-confirmed SARS-CoV-2 infection or an uninfected control (not recorded which).

This clonotype has a count of ten or more. V and J are TRBV10-3 and TRBJ1-1; D not certain. The length of the CDR3 is 13 residues. Trimming pared 7 bases from V and 2 bases from J, leaving 11 bases between. The V gene's germline CDR1 is ENHRY and CDR2 SYGVKD. The CDR3 DNA reads as TGTGCCATCAAGAAGCCGGACAACACTGAAGCTTTCTTT. Protein: CAIKKPDNTEAFF.

This clonotype was counted a single time. The chain has TRBV28 and TRBJ1-1; 9 bases line up with TRBD1. CDR1 MDHEN and CDR2 SYDVKM come from the germline V gene. Losses at the gene ends were 6 bases for V and 4 bases for J; bases not matched to a gene: 6. The CDR3 is 14 residues long. CDR3 sequence reads: CASRTGGVRTEAFF. CDR3 DNA: TGTGCCAGCAGGACAGGGGGAGTCCGCACTGAAGCTTTCTTT.

This clonotype was observed at least ten times. The V and J genes are TRBV18 and TRBJ1-1; 8 positions agree with TRBD1. The V gene's germline CDR1 is KGHSH and CDR2 LQKENI. This CDR3 spans 15 amino acids. With V trimmed by 2 bases and J by 3 bases, 5 bases remained unmatched. The CDR3 is CASSPMDRVDTEAFF. CDR3 bases: TGTGCCAGCTCACCAATGGACAGGGTTGACACTGAAGCTTTCTTT.

This clonotype showed up just a few times. The chain is built from TRBV4-3 and TRBJ1-5, with D perhaps matching TRBD1 (6 bases). The V end lost 4 bases, the J end lost 4 bases, and 23 bases lay between the germline ends. The CDR3 runs 18 residues. The germline gives CDR1 LGHNA, CDR2 YSLEER. CDR3 bases: TGCGCCAGCAGCCCCTACCTTGGACCAGGGGCCCCTAATCAGCCCCAGCATTTT. As protein: CASSPYLGPGAPNQPQHF.

This clonotype was seen more than once but under ten times. Sequence at one end of the junction differs from germline and may be a read error. The chain joins TRBV12-3 or TRBV12-4 to TRBJ2-7, with TRBD2 as a possible D gene (6 bases). The CDR3 extends over 12 amino acids. Here the CDR3 DNA reads TGTGCCAGCAGTTTTCAAGATGGGACTCCGAACTTC. This codes for CASSFQDGTPNF.

This clonotype was found many times. The chain recombines TRBV2 with TRBJ1-2; 7 nucleotides match TRBD1. The trim removed 4 bases at V and 4 bases at J, leaving 3 bases unmatched. CDR1 and CDR2 from the germline V gene are SNHLY and FYNNEI. The CDR3 totals 13 residues. The CDR3 region has the DNA TGTGCCAGCAGTGGGGACAGACTCTATGGCTACACCTTC. Protein product: CASSGDRLYGYTF.

This clonotype came up many times. V is TRBV4-3 and J is TRBJ2-1, with TRBD2 matching 14 bases. This CDR3 comprises 17 residues. CDR1 is LGHNA, CDR2 YSLEER, per germline. V dropped 1 base and J dropped 5; count of bases not matched to a gene: 4. In DNA, the CDR3 is TGCGCCAGCAGCCAAGTGGGACTAGCGGGAGTTCACAATGAGCAGTTCTTC. This codes for CASSQVGLAGVHNEQFF.

In its sample, this clonotype was seen many times. The genes are TRBV2 and TRBJ1-2; D perhaps matches TRBD1 (6 bases). V lost 8 bases, J lost 1 base, and 11 bases lay in between. Per germline, CDR1 SNHLY and CDR2 FYNNEI. The CDR3 spans 13 residues. The CDR3 sequence is CASQGTDNYGYTF. DNA of the CDR3: TGTGCCAGCCAGGGGACGGATAACTATGGCTACACCTTC.

In its sample, this clonotype was seen a few times. The chain carries TRBV5-1 and TRBJ1-4; D might be TRBD1 (6 bases). Trimming took off 4 bases at V and 8 bases at J, with 18 bases between the two ends. In germline, CDR1 is SGHRS, CDR2 YFSETQ. CDR3 length equals 15 residues. The chain's CDR3 is CASSTAETGNEKLFF. DNA for the CDR3: TGCGCCAGCAGCACGGCCGAGACAGGCAACGAAAAACTGTTTTTT.

This clonotype came up many times. The rearrangement links TRBV7-2 to TRBJ1-5; D is unclear. The CDR3 is made up of 15 amino acids. Trimming left V 5 bases short and J 4 bases short, with 15 bases between. Looked up from germline, CDR1 is SGHTA and CDR2 is FQGNSA. CDR3 sequence: CASSQREQSNQPQHF. CDR3 coding DNA: TGTGCCAGCAGCCAACGAGAACAGTCAAATCAGCCCCAGCATTTT.

This rearrangement joins TRBV12-3 or TRBV12-4 to TRBJ2-3; 9 bases line up with TRBD2. The CDR3 consists of 16 residues. V trimming: 2 bases; J trimming: 4 bases; junction bases outside the gene matches: 7. The CDR3 here is CASSLSAGGGPDTQYF. For the CDR3, the DNA is TGTGCCAGCAGTTTATCGGCGGGAGGGGGGCCAGATACGCAGTATTTT.

This clonotype has ten or more counts. The V gene is TRBV5-1, the J gene TRBJ2-3, with 10 bases lining up with TRBD1. Per the germline V gene, CDR1 is SGHRS and CDR2 is YFSETQ. Trimming took 1 base from V and 2 from J; bases not matched to a gene: 4. CDR3 length equals 16 residues. CDR3 sequence (DNA): TGCGCCAGCAGCTTGTCGGACAGGGGGATCACAGATACGCAGTATTTT. Protein sequence: CASSLSDRGITDTQYF.

At least ten counts were recorded for this clonotype. Sequence at one end of the junction differs from germline and may be a read error. This chain connects TRBV6-2 or TRBV6-3 to TRBJ2-7, with D maybe TRBD1 (5 bases). There are 17 residues in the CDR3. Germline CDR1 is MNHEY and CDR2 is SVGEGT. CDR3 amino acids: CASTYSSRQMSSYEQYF. The CDR3 nucleotides read TGTGCCAGCACTTACAGCAGTCGACAGATGAGCTCCTACGAGCAGTACTTC.

The sample holds a few counts of this clonotype. The chain uses TRBV4-3 and TRBJ1-2; D remains unclear. V shed 2 bases and J shed 5 bases, with 15 bases lying between them. In germline, CDR1 is LGHNA, CDR2 YSLEER. The CDR3 consists of 15 residues. The CDR3 loop is CASSQSSRTTYGYTF. The DNA of the CDR3 is TGCGCCAGCAGCCAATCGTCCAGGACTACTTATGGCTACACCTTC.

The chain carries TRBV28 and TRBJ1-3, with 7 bases matching TRBD1. This CDR3 is 11 amino acids long. Germline-derived CDR1 and CDR2 are MDHEN and SYDVKM. V was pared by 7 bases and J by 6 bases, with 0 bases of the junction left unmatched. The CDR3: CASKGANTIYF. CDR3 in DNA: TGTGCCAGCAAGGGGGCAAACACCATATATTTT.

This clonotype has just a few counts. This chain uses TRBV3-1 with TRBJ2-1; 8 positions agree with TRBD2. Trimming cost V 2 bases and J 4 bases; bases outside gene matches: 19. Looked up from germline, CDR1 is LGHDT and CDR2 is YNNKEL (reference sequence). The CDR3 totals 20 residues. CDR3 amino acids: CASSQRSLAEYNAFYNEQFF. DNA of the CDR3: TGTGCCAGCAGCCAAAGGTCACTAGCGGAGTACAACGCCTTTTACAATGAGCAGTTCTTC.

The chain links TRBV24-1 to TRBJ2-2; D gene unclear. Trimming removed 3 bases from V and 3 bases from J, with 10 bases in between. The V gene's germline CDR1 is KGHDR and CDR2 SFDVKD. There are 15 residues in the CDR3. Written as DNA, the CDR3 is TGTGCCACCAGTGATGTAGCAGCCCACACCGGGGAGCTGTTTTTT. Residues: CATSDVAAHTGELFF.

There are many counts of this clonotype. This rearrangement joins TRBV29-1 to TRBJ1-1; D not certain. The V end was cut by 3 bases, the J end by 5 bases, with 16 bases between. This CDR3 is built from 14 residues. In germline, CDR1 is SQVTM, CDR2 ANQGSEA. The CDR3 DNA follows: TGCAGCGTTGATAGGGAGGTCAGGCGGACTGAAGCTTTCTTT. Translating gives CSVDREVRRTEAFF. Looking up the rest from reference TRBV29-1 and TRBJ1-1 gives the full variable domain: SAVISQKPSRDICQRGTSLTIQCQVDSQVTMMFWYRQQPGQSLTLIATANQGSEATYESGFVIDKFPISRPNLTFSTLTVSNMSPEDSSIYLCSVDREVRRTEAFFGQGTRLTVV.

The CDR3 is CASSLTAGLFYEQYF. DNA of the CDR3: TGTGCCAGCAGCTTAACGGCAGGACTATTCTACGAGCAGTACTTC. V gene TRBV7-9 combines with J gene TRBJ2-7; TRBD2 is a possible D gene (6 bases). The CDR3 length is 15 residues. Germline CDR1 SEHNR, CDR2 FQNEAQ (reference sequence). V was trimmed by 2 bases and J by 3 bases, leaving 14 bases between them.

This clonotype occurred many times. The chain combines TRBV10-3 with TRBJ2-5; possible D gene TRBD1, 6 bases. The CDR3 is made up of 14 amino acids. Trimming cost V 4 bases and J 1 base, with 10 bases left between them. CDR1 is ENHRY and CDR2 is SYGVKD in the germline V gene. Here the CDR3 DNA reads TGTGCCATCAGTGGGGACACCGGCCAAGAGACCCAGTACTTC. It encodes CAISGDTGQETQYF.

The rearrangement uses TRBV24-1 and TRBJ1-1; D remains unclear. CDR1 and CDR2 from the germline V gene are KGHDR and SFDVKD. The CDR3 has 13 amino acids. Trimming shortened V by 3 bases and J by 8 bases, and 12 bases separated the two germline ends. CDR3 nucleotide sequence: TGTGCCACCAGTGATCCCGGCCGATACGAAGCTTTCTTT. Protein product: CATSDPGRYEAFF.

J is TRBJ1-2 and V is TRBV6-1, with TRBD1 matching 9 bases. Looked up from germline, CDR1 is MNHNS and CDR2 is SASEGT. The CDR3 sequence is 12 residues long. The V gene end was trimmed by 7 bases and the J gene end by 8 bases; junction bases not matched to a gene: 5. The CDR3 nucleotides are TGTGCCAGCAAGACAGGGGGTGGAGGCTACACCTTC. The encoded protein is CASKTGGGGYTF.

The sample holds many counts of this clonotype. This chain links TRBV28 with TRBJ1-1; TRBD1 is a possible D gene (5 bases). Germline V gene sequence: CDR1 MDHEN, CDR2 SYDVKM. The CDR3 has 14 residues. Trimming took 5 bases from V and 11 from J, leaving 21 bases between them. The CDR3 reads CASSPLEGRGAAFF. The CDR3 region has the DNA TGTGCCAGCAGTCCCCTCGAGGGACGTGGGGCGGCTTTCTTT. Together with reference TRBV28 and TRBJ1-1, the CDR3 gives the full variable domain: DVKVTQSSRYLVKRTGEKVFLECVQDMDHENMFWYRQDPGLGLRLIYFSYDVKMKEKGDIPEGYSVSREKKERFSLILESASTNQTSMYLCASSPLEGRGAAFFGQGTRLTVV.

This clonotype was detected many times. V and J are TRBV6-1 and TRBJ2-3; D unresolved. CDR1 is MNHNS and CDR2 is SASEGT in the germline V gene. The V and J ends lost 3 bases and 3 bases respectively, with 1 base between them. The CDR3 covers 11 residues. CDR3 residues: CASSDTDTQYF. In DNA form, the CDR3 reads TGTGCCAGCAGTGATACAGATACGCAGTATTTT.

This clonotype has at least ten counts. The V gene is TRBV29-1, the J gene TRBJ1-1; no definite D call. Trimming removed 4 bases at V and 11 bases at J, with 14 bases between. The CDR3 is 11 residues long. The V gene's germline CDR1 is SQVTM and CDR2 ANQGSEA. CDR3 sequence: CSVGTSIGAFF. Written as DNA, the CDR3 is TGCAGCGTTGGAACATCCATTGGGGCTTTCTTT. Using reference TRBV29-1 and TRBJ1-1 for the parts outside the CDR3, the full variable domain is SAVISQKPSRDICQRGTSLTIQCQVDSQVTMMFWYRQQPGQSLTLIATANQGSEATYESGFVIDKFPISRPNLTFSTLTVSNMSPEDSSIYLCSVGTSIGAFFGQGTRLTVV.

This clonotype was found a few times. The rearrangement links TRBV20-1 to TRBJ1-2, with TRBD1 identical over 9 bases. With V trimmed by 5 bases and J by 2 bases, 12 bases remained unmatched. Per germline, CDR1 DFQATT and CDR2 SNEGSKA (reference sequence). CDR3 length: 16 residues. CDR3 amino acids: CSAPQLGTGTNYGYTF. CDR3 coding DNA: TGCAGTGCTCCACAACTTGGGACAGGGACCAACTATGGCTACACCTTC.

This clonotype was counted ten times or more. The rearrangement links TRBV20-1 to TRBJ2-2; 12 nucleotides align to TRBD2. Germline CDR1 reads DFQATT; CDR2 reads SNEGSKA (reference sequence). CDR3 length equals 18 residues. Losses at the gene ends were 2 bases for V and 4 bases for J; bases not matched to a gene: 11. DNA of the CDR3: TGCAGTGCTAGACCCCCTAGCGGGAGGGCCGGGGGCACCGGGGAGCTGTTTTTT. This gives the protein CSARPPSGRAGGTGELFF.

The V call is TRBV20-1, the J call TRBJ2-3; 7 bases fit TRBD2. J lost 2 bases, V lost 3 bases, and 5 bases had no gene match. Looked up from germline, CDR1 is DFQATT and CDR2 is SNEGSKA (reference sequence). This CDR3 contains 14 residues. The DNA of the CDR3 is TGCAGTGCTAGTCGAGCGGGGCACACAGATACGCAGTATTTT. Translating gives CSASRAGHTDTQYF.

In its sample, this clonotype was seen a few times. The chain uses TRBV4-1 and TRBJ2-3; D unclear. The V end lost 0 bases, the J end lost 5 bases, and 6 bases lay between the germline ends. This CDR3 spans 13 amino acids. Germline values: CDR1 MGHRA, CDR2 YSYEKL. CDR3 DNA: TGCGCCAGCAGCCAAGATATAGGAGATACGCAGTATTTT. It translates to CASSQDIGDTQYF.

The table lists this clonotype with a few counts. The chain combines TRBV3-1 with TRBJ1-2; 7 nucleotides align to TRBD1. CDR3 length equals 13 residues. Germline V gene data show CDR1 as LGHDT and CDR2 as YNNKEL (reference sequence). Trimming removed 6 bases from V and 4 bases from J; junction bases left unmatched: 5. The CDR3 sequence is CASSRTGPYGYTF. The CDR3 coding sequence is TGTGCCAGCAGTCGGACAGGTCCCTATGGCTACACCTTC.

This clonotype was counted many times. The chain has TRBV7-9 and TRBJ2-7, with TRBD1 identical over 12 bases. Unmatched junction bases numbered 3, after V lost 0 bases and J lost 6 bases. The CDR3 sequence is 15 residues long. Germline V CDR1 and CDR2: SEHNR, FQNEAQ (reference sequence). The DNA for the CDR3 is TGTGCCAGCAGCTTAGCCGGGACAGGGGGCAGCGAGCAGTACTTC. Residues: CASSLAGTGGSEQYF.